These T cell receptor beta chains were read from a single sample in a study of blood T cell repertoires in COVID-19. Assay: immunoSEQ multiplex PCR; the TCRdb copy retains only in-frame clones and omits some. The sample carries some 180,000 clones, roughly nine tenths recorded once. Sequencing was done on a sample of PBMCs or T cells enriched from blood (not recorded which). These receptors all come from a woman aged 35 to 49 in a cohort exposed to, infected with or recovered from COVID-19 (not recorded which). CDR3s include the opening cysteine and the closing phenylalanine or tryptophan. Each record gives: CDR3 DNA, CDR3 protein, V gene, J gene, clone size, D gene. D genes are given only for firm matches. The size of a clone is reported for some rows only, either as once, few or many, or as a class for expanded clones.

TGTGCCAGCAGTTTAAGGGACAGGGTTCAGCCCCAGCATTTT	CASSLRDRVQPQHF	TRBV27	TRBJ1-5	NA	TRBD1
TGTGCCAGCAGCTACGCCTGGGACAGGGATAATGAAAAACTGTTTTTT	CASSYAWDRDNEKLFF	TRBV28	TRBJ1-4	few	TRBD1
TGTGCCACCAGTGCGGGGACTAGCGGGATAAGCTCCTACAATGAGCAGTTCTTC	CATSAGTSGISSYNEQFF	TRBV24-1	TRBJ2-1	NA	TRBD2
TGTGCCAGCAGTTTATGGGGGACAAGGTCGGCGGAGCTGTTTTTT	CASSLWGTRSAELFF	TRBV28	TRBJ2-2	NA	NA
TGTGCCACCAGCACGCGGGGACAGGGAAATCAGCCCCAGCATTTT	CATSTRGQGNQPQHF	TRBV15	TRBJ1-5	NA	TRBD1
TGTGCCAGCAGTGAAGAGGTCGGGAGCTACGAGCAGTACTTC	CASSEEVGSYEQYF	TRBV2	TRBJ2-7	NA	NA
TGTGCCAGCAGTTTTTTGGGACAGGGAAGGGAGCAGTTCTTC	CASSFLGQGREQFF	TRBV27	TRBJ2-1	NA	TRBD1
TGTGCCAGTAGTTTCGGGATTGGGGGGGATTCTGGGGCCAACGTCCTGACTTTC	CASSFGIGGDSGANVLTF	TRBV19	TRBJ2-6	NA	TRBD2
TGTGCCAGCAGCTTCGTCAGGGGCCGGAACACTGAAGCTTTCTTT	CASSFVRGRNTEAFF	TRBV7-2	TRBJ1-1	NA	NA
TGTGCCAGCAGTTTATTAGGAGAGGTGGGTGAAAAACTGTTTTTT	CASSLLGEVGEKLFF	TRBV28	TRBJ1-4	NA	NA
TGTGCCAGCAGCTTGCGCAGGGGAGAGGTCTTAGAGACCCAGTACTTC	CASSLRRGEVLETQYF	TRBV7-9	TRBJ2-5	NA	NA
TGTGCCAGCAGTCTAGCGGGAGATGTGCAGTACTTC	CASSLAGDVQYF	TRBV7-9	TRBJ2-7	NA	TRBD2
TGTGCCAGCAGCCCTAGTGTGGGGGCAGGGCGAGCCTATGGCTACACCTTC	CASSPSVGAGRAYGYTF	TRBV7-2	TRBJ1-2	NA	NA
TGTGCCAGCAGTGCCTCAACAGGGGGATCCACTGAAGCTTTCTTT	CASSASTGGSTEAFF	TRBV27	TRBJ1-1	NA	TRBD1
TGCGCCAGCAGAATTCAACAGGGGGGGTCCTACGAGCAGTACTTC	CASRIQQGGSYEQYF	TRBV5-1	TRBJ2-7	few	NA
TGTGCCACCAGTGATTTCAGTCGAGGGGAGACCCAGTACTTC	CATSDFSRGETQYF	TRBV24-1	TRBJ2-5	NA	NA
TGCGCCAGCAGCCAAGATCCCTCGGTTTCTGAAGCTTTCTTT	CASSQDPSVSEAFF	TRBV4-1	TRBJ1-1	NA	NA
TGTGCCAGCCAGCCCCGGACAGGTCCAACCTACGAGCAGTACTTC	CASQPRTGPTYEQYF	TRBV27	TRBJ2-7	NA	TRBD1